This T cell receptor beta chain was sequenced during a study of T cell clonality in common variable immunodeficiency. CDR3 size: 14 residues. The ends were cut back, 7 bases at V and 0 bases at J, with 12 bases in the middle. Germline V lookup: CDR1 SEHNR, CDR2 FQNEAQ (reference sequence). Generated by immunoSEQ multiplex PCR, the TCRdb table keeps only in-frame clones and is missing some. Found here are 50,000 to 65,000 clones, no singletons; the ten largest cover about 1.7%. The sample holds many counts of this clone. The read ends 3 residues shy of where the CDR3 ends; the end is completed using the germline J gene.

This chain joins TRBV7-9 and TRBJ1-1; a weak D match, TRBD1 (6 bases). This TCR derives from a person between 18 and 75 years old in good health. Material for sequencing was peripheral blood mononuclear cells. The part of the CDR3 DNA that was read is TGTGCCAGCACCGGACAGTTCATGAACACTGAA. As protein: CASTGQFMNTE. The whole CDR3 sequence reads CASTGQFMNTEAFF. Complete variable domain (other parts from reference TRBV7-9 and TRBJ1-1): DTGVSQNPRHKITKRGQNVTFRCDPISEHNRLYWYRQTLGQGPEFLTYFQNEAQLEKSRLLSDRFSAERPKGSFSTLEIQRTEQGDSAMYLCASTGQFMNTEAFFGQGTRLTVV.